Here is one TCR beta chain with its context. The record originates from a study of T cells expressing NK-cell markers. Germline loops: CDR1 WNHNN, CDR2 SYGVQD (reference sequence). This CDR3 has 15 residues. From the 5' RACE reads, TCRdb lists one entry per CDR3 protein and no DNA. The sample table includes about 160,000 distinct CDR3 sequences. This chain joins TRBV10-1 and TRBJ2-7; TCRdb indicates TRBD2, and absent DNA this call remains unverified. The sequence was collected from a man aged 18 to 70 in good health. Input material: blood T cells: a sorted CD56 or NKG2C T cell subset, CD4+ or CD8+ T cells, or bulk PBMC T cells (not recorded which). The CDR3 loop reads CASSESPRVEAEQYF.